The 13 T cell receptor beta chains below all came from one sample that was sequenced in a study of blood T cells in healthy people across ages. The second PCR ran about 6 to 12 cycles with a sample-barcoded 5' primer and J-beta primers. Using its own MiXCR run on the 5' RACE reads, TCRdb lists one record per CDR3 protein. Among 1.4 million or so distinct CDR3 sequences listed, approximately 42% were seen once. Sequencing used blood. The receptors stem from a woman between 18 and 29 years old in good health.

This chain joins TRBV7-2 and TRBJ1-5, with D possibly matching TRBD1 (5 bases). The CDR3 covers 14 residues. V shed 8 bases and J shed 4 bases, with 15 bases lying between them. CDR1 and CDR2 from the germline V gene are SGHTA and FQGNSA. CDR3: CASARRGKNQPQHF. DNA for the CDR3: TGTGCCAGCGCCAGACGGGGGAAAAATCAGCCCCAGCATTTT.

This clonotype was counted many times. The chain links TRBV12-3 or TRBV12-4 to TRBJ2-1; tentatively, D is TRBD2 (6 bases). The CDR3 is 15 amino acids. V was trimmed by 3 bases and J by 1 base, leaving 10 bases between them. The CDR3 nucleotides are TGTGCCAGCAGTTTGGGTGCGGGGTCCTACAATGAGCAGTTCTTC. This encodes CASSLGAGSYNEQFF.

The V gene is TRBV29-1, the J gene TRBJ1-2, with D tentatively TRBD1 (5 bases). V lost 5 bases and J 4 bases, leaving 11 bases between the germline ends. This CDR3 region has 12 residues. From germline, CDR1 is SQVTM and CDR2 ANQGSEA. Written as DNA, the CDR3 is TGCAGCGTTCACAGGCGACTCTATGGCTACACCTTC. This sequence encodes CSVHRRLYGYTF.

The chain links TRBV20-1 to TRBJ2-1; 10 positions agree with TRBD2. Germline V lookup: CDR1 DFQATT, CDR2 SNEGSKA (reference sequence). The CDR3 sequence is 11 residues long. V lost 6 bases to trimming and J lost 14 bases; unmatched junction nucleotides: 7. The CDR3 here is CSAGEAGGEFF. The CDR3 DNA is TGCAGTGCAGGGGAAGCGGGAGGGGAGTTCTTC.

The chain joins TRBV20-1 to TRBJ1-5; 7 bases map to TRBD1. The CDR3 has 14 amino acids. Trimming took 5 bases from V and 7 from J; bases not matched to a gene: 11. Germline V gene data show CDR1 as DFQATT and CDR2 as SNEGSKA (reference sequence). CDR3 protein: CSAESTGVGQPQHF. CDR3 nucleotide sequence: TGCAGTGCTGAATCCACAGGGGTGGGCCAGCCCCAGCATTTT.

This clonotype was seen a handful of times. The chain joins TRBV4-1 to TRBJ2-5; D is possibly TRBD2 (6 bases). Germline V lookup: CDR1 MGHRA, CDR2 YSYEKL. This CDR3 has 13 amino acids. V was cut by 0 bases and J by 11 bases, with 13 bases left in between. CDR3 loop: CASSQEWGREQYF. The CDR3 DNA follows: TGCGCCAGCAGCCAAGAATGGGGTCGGGAGCAGTACTTC.

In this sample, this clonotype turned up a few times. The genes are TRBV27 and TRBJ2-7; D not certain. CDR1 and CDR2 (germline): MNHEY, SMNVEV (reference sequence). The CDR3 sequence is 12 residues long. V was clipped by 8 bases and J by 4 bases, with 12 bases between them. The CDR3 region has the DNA TGTGCCAGCGGAGCTACCCGTTACGAGCAGTACTTC. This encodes CASGATRYEQYF.

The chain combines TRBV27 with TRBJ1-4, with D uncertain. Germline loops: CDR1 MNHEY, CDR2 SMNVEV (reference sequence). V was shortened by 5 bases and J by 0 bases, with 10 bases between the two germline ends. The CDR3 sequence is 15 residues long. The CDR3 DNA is TGTGCCAGCAGTCCATACACCTCAACTAATGAAAAACTGTTTTTT. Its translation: CASSPYTSTNEKLFF. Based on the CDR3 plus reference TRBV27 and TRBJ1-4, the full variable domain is EAQVTQNPRYLITVTGKKLTVTCSQNMNHEYMSWYRQDPGLGLRQIYYSMNVEVTDKGDVPEGYKVSRKEKRNFPLILESPSPNQTSLYFCASSPYTSTNEKLFFGSGTQLSVL.

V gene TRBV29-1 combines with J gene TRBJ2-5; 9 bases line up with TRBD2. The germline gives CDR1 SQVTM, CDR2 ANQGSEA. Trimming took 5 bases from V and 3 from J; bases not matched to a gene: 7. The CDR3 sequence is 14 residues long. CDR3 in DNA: TGCAGCGTTTTGAGAGCGGGAGGAGAAGAGACCCAGTACTTC. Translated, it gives CSVLRAGGEETQYF.

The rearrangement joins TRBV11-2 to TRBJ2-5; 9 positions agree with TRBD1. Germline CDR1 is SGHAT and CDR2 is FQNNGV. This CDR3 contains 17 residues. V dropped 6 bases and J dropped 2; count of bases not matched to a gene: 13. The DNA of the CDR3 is TGTGCCAGCAGTCCTCCGGATGGGACAGGGTTACAAGAGACCCAGTACTTC. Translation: CASSPPDGTGLQETQYF.

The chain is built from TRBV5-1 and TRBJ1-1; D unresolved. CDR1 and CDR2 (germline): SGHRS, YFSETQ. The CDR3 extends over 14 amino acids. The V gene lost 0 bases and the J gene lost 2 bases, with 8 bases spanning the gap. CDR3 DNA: TGCGCCAGCAGCTTGGCAAACAGAAACACTGAAGCTTTCTTT. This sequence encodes CASSLANRNTEAFF.

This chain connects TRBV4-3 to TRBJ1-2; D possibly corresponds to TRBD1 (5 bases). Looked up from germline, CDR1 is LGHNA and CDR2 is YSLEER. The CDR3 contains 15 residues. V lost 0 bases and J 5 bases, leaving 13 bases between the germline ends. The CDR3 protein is CASSQEPAGWYGYTF. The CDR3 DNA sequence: TGCGCCAGCAGCCAAGAGCCGGCAGGGTGGTATGGCTACACCTTC.

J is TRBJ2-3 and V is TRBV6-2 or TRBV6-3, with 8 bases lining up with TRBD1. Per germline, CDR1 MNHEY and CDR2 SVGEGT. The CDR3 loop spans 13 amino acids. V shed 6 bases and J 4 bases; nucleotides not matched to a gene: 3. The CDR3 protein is CASRATGADTQYF. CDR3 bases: TGTGCCAGCAGAGCGACAGGGGCAGATACGCAGTATTTT.